This TCR beta chain was recorded in a study of prognosis after radiotherapy for stage I lung cancer. Overall study findings and caveats: Tumor-specific status of the expanded TCR clones was not determined in the analysis.

Starting from genomic DNA, TCR beta CDR3 was amplified through two-round multiplex PCR. The first round of PCR was done with primers that matched each TRBV and TRBJ gene. TCRdb re-called the multiplex PCR reads through MiXCR, storing one row per CDR3 protein. Among 31,000 or so distinct CDR3 sequences listed, about 40% were seen once. Every patient was node-negative on CT and PET/CT and lacked prior chemotherapy, radiotherapy or other malignancies. The sample holds many counts of this clonotype. Antigen specificity is unknown. The input for sequencing was PBMCs, taken before or after stereotactic body radiation therapy (not recorded which). The sequence came from a donor aged 50 or older with non-small cell lung cancer.

CDR3: CAISESRANTGELFF. The CDR3 bases are TGTGCCATCAGTGAGTCGAGGGCGAACACCGGGGAGCTGTTTTTT. This rearrangement joins TRBV10-3 to TRBJ2-2; D is perhaps TRBD2 (5 bases). Trimming cost V 0 bases and J 0 bases, with 5 bases left between them. There are 15 residues in the CDR3. CDR1 ENHRY and CDR2 SYGVKD come from the germline V gene.